The 22 T cell receptor beta chains below come from one sample, sequenced in a study of a mutant IDH1 vaccine in newly diagnosed glioma. This sample's time point: week 23, last vaccination. It was 300 ug of mutant IDH1 20-mer peptide that made up each vaccine dose, given with topical imiquimod. Their recognized antigens are unknown. Profiled with immunoSEQ multiplex PCR; TCRdb holds only in-frame clones, not every one. The profile shows about 20,000 clones, approximately 82% of them singletons. Sequenced material: PBMCs, taken from a glioma patient whose treatment included an IDH1 peptide vaccine. These receptors were obtained from a man under 40 with glioma.

The chain combines TRBV19 with TRBJ1-3; D call uncertain. Germline V CDR1 and CDR2: LNHDA, SQIVND (reference sequence). The CDR3 sequence is 15 residues long. V was cut by 7 bases and J by 0 bases, with 13 bases left in between. The CDR3 DNA follows: TGTGCCAGTATCCCTGGTGGATTCTCTGGAAACACCATATATTTT. Its translation: CASIPGGFSGNTIYF.

The gene calls are TRBV7-2 and TRBJ1-1, with a weak D call TRBD1 (6 bases). V lost 3 bases and J 8 bases, leaving 13 bases between the germline ends. The germline V gene encodes CDR1 SGHTA and CDR2 FQGNSA. The CDR3 is made up of 13 amino acids. CDR3: CASSFYNRDEAFF. In nucleotides, the CDR3 is TGTGCCAGCAGCTTCTATAACAGGGACGAAGCTTTCTTT. Full variable domain (remainder filled in from reference TRBV7-2 and TRBJ1-1): GAGVSQSPSNKVTEKGKDVELRCDPISGHTALYWYRQSLGQGLEFLIYFQGNSAPDKSGLPSDRFSAERTGGSVSTLTIQRTQQEDSAVYLCASSFYNRDEAFFGQGTRLTVV.

The rearrangement joins TRBV27 to TRBJ2-7; weak D call: TRBD1 (6 bases). The ends were cut back, 6 bases at V and 2 bases at J, with 17 bases in the middle. The CDR3 contains 15 residues. Germline V gene lookup returns CDR1 MNHEY and CDR2 SMNVEV (reference sequence). CDR3 sequence: CASRATRDIPYEQYF. CDR3 DNA sequence: TGTGCCAGCAGGGCAACCCGGGACATACCCTACGAGCAGTACTTC.

The genes are TRBV15 and TRBJ2-1; D ambiguous. Germline V gene data show CDR1 as LNHNV and CDR2 as YYDKDF (reference sequence). V was clipped by 8 bases and J by 0 bases, with 11 bases between them. The CDR3 consists of 14 residues. The CDR3 nucleotides read TGTGCCACCTCCGACCCGAGCTCCTACAATGAGCAGTTCTTC. Its protein product is CATSDPSSYNEQFF.

The rearrangement uses TRBV18 and TRBJ1-1, with D hard to call. Germline V gene data show CDR1 as KGHSH and CDR2 as LQKENI. Trimming cost V 6 bases and J 1 base, with 9 bases left between them. This CDR3 is 13 amino acids long. CDR3 in DNA: TGTGCCAGCTCGGAGGGAAGGAACACTGAAGCTTTCTTT. It codes for CASSEGRNTEAFF.

The rearrangement joins TRBV7-8 to TRBJ2-5, with D perhaps matching TRBD2 (6 bases). The tail of the sequence fits TRBJ2-7 better, so the J call may be wrong. This CDR3 has 14 amino acids. CDR1 SGHVS and CDR2 FQNEAQ come from the germline V gene. CDR3 residues: CASSLDPGDYEQYF. The CDR3 bases are TGTGCCAGCAGCTTAGACCCGGGGGACTACGAGCAGTACTTC.

This rearrangement joins TRBV7-8 to TRBJ1-5; 8 bases map to TRBD1. Germline V gives CDR1 SGHVS, CDR2 FQNEAQ. The CDR3 contains 15 residues. Germline trimming cut 1 base from V and 7 bases from J; bases unmatched to any gene: 6. As DNA, the CDR3 is TGTGCCAGCAGCTTAGAGGGTGGGACAGGACAGCCCCAGCATTTT. Protein: CASSLEGGTGQPQHF. The whole variable domain, filled in from reference TRBV7-8 and TRBJ1-5, reads GAGVSQSPRYKVAKRGQDVALRCDPISGHVSLFWYQQALGQGPEFLTYFQNEAQLDKSGLPSDRFFAERPEGSVSTLKIQRTQQEDSAVYLCASSLEGGTGQPQHFGDGTRLSIL.

The chain links TRBV19 to TRBJ1-2; no reliable D call. Germline V lookup: CDR1 LNHDA, CDR2 SQIVND (reference sequence). The CDR3 has 14 residues. V was trimmed by 1 base and J by 0 bases, leaving 6 bases between them. The CDR3 region has the DNA TGTGCCAGTAGTATAGTTTGGACTAACTATGGCTACACCTTC. Amino acid sequence: CASSIVWTNYGYTF.

The V and J genes are TRBV29-1 and TRBJ1-3; the D gene is possibly TRBD1 (6 bases). This CDR3 has 13 residues. V lost 1 base and J 2 bases, leaving 6 bases between the germline ends. Germline CDR1 SQVTM, CDR2 ANQGSEA. Written as DNA, the CDR3 is TGCAGCGTTGAAGGGACAGCTGGAAACACCATATATTTT. This sequence encodes CSVEGTAGNTIYF.

This clone was seen once. The chain has TRBV21-1 and TRBJ2-1; the table's D call, TRBD2, was not checked against the DNA. TRBV21-1 is labeled a pseudogene. There are 16 residues in the CDR3. The CDR3 region has the DNA TGTGCCAGCAGTGGCCCGGGGCTAGCGCACTACAATGAGCAGTTCTTC. Residues: CASSGPGLAHYNEQFF.

Here the CDR3 reads CASSSGSGGYEQYF. As DNA, the CDR3 is TGTGCCAGCAGTTCTGGGTCAGGGGGATACGAGCAGTACTTC. This chain connects TRBV27 to TRBJ2-7, with 7 bases fitting TRBD1. V lost 4 bases, J lost 4 bases, and 7 bases stayed unmatched. The CDR3 loop spans 14 amino acids. Germline CDR1 and CDR2: MNHEY and SMNVEV (reference sequence).

This clone was observed a few times. The genes are TRBV7-2 and TRBJ1-1; maybe TRBD1 (5 bases). The V gene lost 8 bases and the J gene lost 10 bases, with 14 bases spanning the gap. This CDR3 is 11 amino acids long. CDR1 and CDR2 from the germline V gene are SGHTA and FQGNSA. As DNA, the CDR3 is TGTGCCAGCCCCATTGGGGGGGGAGCTTTCTTT. Translated, it gives CASPIGGGAFF.

The DNA for the CDR3 is TGTGCCAGCAGCTTAGGACTAGCGGTCTACTACAATGAGCAGTTCTTC. As protein: CASSLGLAVYYNEQFF. The chain joins TRBV7-9 to TRBJ2-1; TRBD2 matches 9 bases. Germline-derived CDR1 and CDR2 are SEHNR and FQNEAQ (reference sequence). After removal of 1 base from V and 3 bases from J, the junction contained 4 bases not matched to a gene. There are 16 residues in the CDR3. Full variable domain (missing parts from reference TRBV7-9 and TRBJ2-1): DTGVSQNPRHKITKRGQNVTFRCDPISEHNRLYWYRQTLGQGPEFLTYFQNEAQLEKSRLLSDRFSAERPKGSFSTLEIQRTEQGDSAMYLCASSLGLAVYYNEQFFGPGTRLTVL.

J is TRBJ2-6 and V is TRBV5-1; no firm D call. Germline CDR1 and CDR2: SGHRS and YFSETQ. The CDR3 covers 16 residues. Deletions cut 0 bases from V and 0 bases from J, with 7 bases between. CDR3 region: CASSLEVSSGANVLTF. The CDR3 nucleotides read TGCGCCAGCAGCTTGGAGGTCAGCTCTGGGGCCAACGTCCTGACTTTC.

The J gene is TRBJ2-1, the V gene TRBV5-1; D is tentatively TRBD1 or TRBD2 (5 bases each). There are 16 residues in the CDR3. V gave up 0 bases and J gave up 1 base, with 11 bases separating them. The germline gives CDR1 SGHRS, CDR2 YFSETQ. This CDR3 is CASSLEAGTSYNEQFF. The CDR3 DNA reads TGCGCCAGCAGCTTGGAAGCCGGGACGTCCTACAATGAGCAGTTCTTC.

This clone was observed a handful of times. The chain links TRBV5-4 to TRBJ1-1; D might be TRBD1 (6 bases). Germline CDR1 is SGHNT and CDR2 is YYREEE (reference sequence). The CDR3 is 15 amino acids. Trimming took 3 bases from V and 1 from J, leaving 13 bases between them. The CDR3 is CASSYYRDGNTEAFF. Here the CDR3 DNA reads TGTGCCAGCAGCTACTACAGGGATGGGAACACTGAAGCTTTCTTT.

V is TRBV7-2 and J is TRBJ2-7; TRBD2 aligns across 12 bases. Germline CDR1 is SGHTA and CDR2 is FQGNSA. The CDR3 is 16 residues long. The V gene end was trimmed by 5 bases and the J gene end by 2 bases; junction bases not matched to a gene: 7. CDR3 amino acids: CASSPWTSGTPYEQYF. The DNA of the CDR3 is TGTGCCAGCAGCCCCTGGACTAGCGGGACCCCCTACGAGCAGTACTTC.

The rearrangement uses TRBV29-1 and TRBJ1-2; D is unclear. CDR1 and CDR2 from the germline V gene are SQVTM and ANQGSEA. Trimming removed 8 bases at V and 2 bases at J, with 9 bases between. This CDR3 contains 11 residues. CDR3 sequence reads: CSLLDNYGYTF. The CDR3 DNA follows: TGCAGCCTATTGGACAACTATGGCTACACCTTC.

The chain has TRBV11-3 and TRBJ2-7; perhaps TRBD1 as D (7 bases). The germline V gene has CDR1 SGHNT and CDR2 YENEEA. The V end was cut by 0 bases, the J end by 2 bases, with 14 bases between. There are 16 residues in the CDR3. CDR3 sequence reads: CASSLDGAGGPYEQYF. Here the CDR3 DNA reads TGTGCCAGCAGCTTAGACGGAGCAGGGGGGCCCTACGAGCAGTACTTC.

The chain carries TRBV5-6 and TRBJ2-7; D ambiguous. V was clipped by 4 bases and J by 2 bases, with 7 bases between them. Germline V gene sequence: CDR1 SGHDT, CDR2 YYEEEE. This CDR3 region has 12 residues. The CDR3 protein is CASSLNPYEQYF. The DNA for the CDR3 is TGTGCCAGCAGCCTTAACCCCTACGAGCAGTACTTC.

The DNA for the CDR3 is TGTGCCAGCAGCGTAGGTTGGGCAGCTGGAAACACCATATATTTT. It specifies CASSVGWAAGNTIYF. The genes are TRBV9 and TRBJ1-3; D gene uncertain. The ends were cut back, 0 bases at V and 2 bases at J, with 9 bases in the middle. This CDR3 comprises 15 residues. Germline CDR1 and CDR2: SGDLS and YYNGEE. The variable domain in full, with the rest retrieved from reference TRBV9 and TRBJ1-3, is DSGVTQTPKHLITATGQRVTLRCSPRSGDLSVYWYQQSLDQGLQFLIQYYNGEERAKGNILERFSAQQFPDLHSELNLSSLELGDSALYFCASSVGWAAGNTIYFGEGSWLTVV.

The CDR3 loop is CASSSDRVYEQYF. CDR3 nucleotide sequence: TGTGCCAGCAGCTCCGACAGGGTATACGAGCAGTACTTC. The V call is TRBV11-2, the J call TRBJ2-7, with 7 bases lining up with TRBD1. Germline V lookup: CDR1 SGHAT, CDR2 FQNNGV. Trimming removed 4 bases from V and 4 bases from J; junction bases left unmatched: 4. There are 13 residues in the CDR3.